Below are 32 T cell receptor beta chains sequenced from a single sample in a study of T cells in Graves' hyperthyroidism and ophthalmopathy. RNA transcripts provided the source from which TCR beta CDR3 regions were amplified. An initial round of RT-PCR targeting the TCR CDR3 relied on the HTBI primer set. TCRdb reprocessed the multiplex PCR reads via MiXCR and lists one record per CDR3 protein. The table lists 550,000 to 600,000 distinct CDR3 sequences, around 46% of them singletons. Sample: peripheral blood or thyroid tissue (not recorded which). The receptors derive from an adult woman with Graves' disease, either hyperthyroidism or ophthalmopathy (not recorded which).

In this sample, this clonotype turned up a few times. The CDR3: CASSTQGRGGSETQYF. As DNA, the CDR3 is TGTGCCAGCAGCACCCAAGGGAGGGGAGGAAGCGAGACCCAGTACTTC. This chain joins TRBV7-3 and TRBJ2-5, with 7 bases aligning to TRBD2. Germline V gives CDR1 SGHTA, CDR2 FQGTGA. CDR3 length: 16 amino acids. Germline trimming cut 5 bases from V and 5 bases from J; bases unmatched to any gene: 14.

J is TRBJ2-1 and V is TRBV20-1; D unclear. The CDR3 is 14 residues long. CDR1 and CDR2 (germline): DFQATT, SNEGSKA (reference sequence). V was trimmed by 3 bases and J by 4 bases, leaving 13 bases between them. CDR3 residues: CSARGWQGYNEQFF. CDR3 sequence (DNA): TGCAGTGCTAGGGGGTGGCAAGGGTACAATGAGCAGTTCTTC.

This clonotype was detected ten times or more. The CDR3 spells CASSEWRDYGYTF. The CDR3 region has the DNA TGTGCCAGCAGTGAATGGAGGGACTATGGCTACACCTTC. The gene calls are TRBV2 and TRBJ1-2; D not resolved. Per germline, CDR1 SNHLY and CDR2 FYNNEI. This CDR3 is built from 13 residues. V dropped 2 bases and J dropped 3 bases, with 7 bases sitting between them.

This clonotype was detected ten times or more. The V and J genes are TRBV7-9 and TRBJ2-2; D not certain. Germline CDR1 and CDR2: SEHNR and FQNEAQ (reference sequence). V was clipped by 4 bases and J by 4 bases, with 7 bases between them. The CDR3 length is 13 residues. The CDR3 loop reads CASSSDPTGELFF. The CDR3 DNA sequence: TGTGCCAGCAGCTCGGATCCCACCGGGGAGCTGTTTTTT.

V and J are TRBV12-3 or TRBV12-4 and TRBJ2-7, with D possibly being TRBD1 (6 bases). This CDR3 comprises 13 residues. Trimming pared 4 bases from V and 7 bases from J, leaving 14 bases between. CDR3 DNA sequence: TGTGCCAGCAGTTCCGGTTCAGGGGAAGAGCAGTACTTC. Translation: CASSSGSGEEQYF.

This clonotype was detected only once. J is TRBJ2-5 and V is TRBV7-3; 9 nucleotides match TRBD2. With the DNA end fitting TRBJ2-1 better, the J assignment may be wrong. CDR3 length equals 13 residues. In germline, CDR1 is SGHTA, CDR2 FQGTGA. CDR3 sequence: CASSSLSGRGQFF. The CDR3 nucleotides are TGTGCCAGCAGCTCCCTTAGCGGGAGAGGGCAGTTCTTC.

The chain couples TRBV11-2 to TRBJ2-7; tentative D call: TRBD2 (6 bases). The CDR3 spans 16 residues. Germline CDR1 and CDR2: SGHAT and FQNNGV. V lost 1 base to trimming and J lost 2 bases, with 15 bases between them. The CDR3 DNA follows: TGTGCCAGCAGCTTAGTGGCCCGGGAGCAAACCTACGAGCAGTACTTC. Its translation: CASSLVAREQTYEQYF.

The rearrangement uses TRBV6-1 and TRBJ1-6, with 8 bases matching TRBD1. The CDR3 totals 15 residues. The trim removed 6 bases at V and 10 bases at J, leaving 11 bases unmatched. The V gene's germline CDR1 is MNHNS and CDR2 SASEGT. The CDR3 DNA is TGTGCCAGCAGGCGATCCGGACAGGGTCAATCACCCCTCCACTTT. This translates into CASRRSGQGQSPLHF.

This chain uses TRBV5-5 with TRBJ2-5, with a tentative D call TRBD1 (6 bases). The germline gives CDR1 SGHKS, CDR2 YYEKEE (reference sequence). CDR3 length: 13 amino acids. The germline V and J ends were trimmed by 7 bases and 2 bases, with 12 bases remaining between them. This CDR3 reads CASGQYKQETQYF. The DNA of the CDR3 is TGTGCCAGCGGACAGTATAAACAAGAGACCCAGTACTTC. Based on the CDR3 plus reference TRBV5-5 and TRBJ2-5, the full variable domain is DAGVTQSPTHLIKTRGQQVTLRCSPISGHKSVSWYQQVLGQGPQFIFQYYEKEERGRGNFPDRFSARQFPNYSSELNVNALLLGDSALYLCASGQYKQETQYFGPGTRLLVL.

The chain couples TRBV5-1 to TRBJ1-1; no firm D call. This CDR3 comprises 14 residues. Trimming took off 2 bases at V and 0 bases at J, with 8 bases between the two ends. CDR1 SGHRS and CDR2 YFSETQ come from the germline V gene. This CDR3 is CASSFLQLNTEAFF. In DNA form, the CDR3 reads TGCGCCAGCAGCTTTTTACAGTTGAACACTGAAGCTTTCTTT.

Many counts were recorded for this clonotype. V and J are TRBV7-9 and TRBJ1-1; D unclear. In germline, CDR1 is SEHNR, CDR2 FQNEAQ (reference sequence). The CDR3 totals 13 residues. Trimming stripped 5 bases from V and 0 bases from J, with 7 bases between. The CDR3 DNA is TGTGCCAGCAGCACGGGCATGAACACTGAAGCTTTCTTT. This codes for CASSTGMNTEAFF. The full variable domain, completed using reference TRBV7-9 and TRBJ1-1, is DTGVSQNPRHKITKRGQNVTFRCDPISEHNRLYWYRQTLGQGPEFLTYFQNEAQLEKSRLLSDRFSAERPKGSFSTLEIQRTEQGDSAMYLCASSTGMNTEAFFGQGTRLTVV.

The chain is built from TRBV10-3 and TRBJ1-1, with a weak D call TRBD1 (5 bases). The CDR3 length is 12 residues. The ends were cut back, 8 bases at V and 1 base at J, with 8 bases in the middle. The germline V gene has CDR1 ENHRY and CDR2 SYGVKD. CDR3 nucleotide sequence: TGTGCCATCTCTGACAGGAACACTGAAGCTTTCTTT. This translates into CAISDRNTEAFF.

This clonotype was seen only a few times. Mismatch with germline at one junction end may stem from a read error. V is TRBV9 and J is TRBJ2-2, with D possibly called TRBD1 or TRBD2 (5 bases each). CDR1 SGDLS and CDR2 YYNGEE come from the germline V gene. The CDR3 is made up of 12 amino acids. The CDR3 loop reads CASSAGTEELFF. DNA for the CDR3: TGTGCCAGCAGCGCAGGGACCGAGGAGCTGTTTTTT.

This sequence joins TRBV29-1 and TRBJ2-5, with TRBD2 as a possible D gene (6 bases). The CDR3 is made up of 13 amino acids. V lost 8 bases and J 5 bases, leaving 18 bases between the germline ends. Germline V CDR1 and CDR2: SQVTM, ANQGSEA. CDR3 in amino acids: CSIGTFLGETQYF. The CDR3 bases are TGCAGCATCGGGACTTTTCTAGGGGAGACCCAGTACTTC.

The rearrangement joins TRBV29-1 to TRBJ1-5; 7 positions agree with TRBD1. From germline, CDR1 is SQVTM and CDR2 ANQGSEA. The length of the CDR3 is 13 residues. Losses at the gene ends were 7 bases for V and 6 bases for J; bases not matched to a gene: 9. CDR3 nucleotides: TGCAGCGCCGCCGTAGGGGGCGGTCAGCCCCAGCATTTT. Its protein product is CSAAVGGGQPQHF.

The genes are TRBV7-9 and TRBJ1-2; D remains unclear. V dropped 4 bases and J dropped 4 bases, with 19 bases sitting between them. The germline V gene encodes CDR1 SEHNR and CDR2 FQNEAQ (reference sequence). CDR3 length equals 16 residues. The CDR3 protein is CASSSPQKGGGYGYTF. CDR3 DNA sequence: TGTGCCAGCAGCTCCCCTCAAAAGGGAGGCGGCTATGGCTACACCTTC.

The chain combines TRBV7-9 with TRBJ2-2, with 8 bases matching TRBD2. Unmatched junction bases numbered 1, after V lost 9 bases and J lost 4 bases. Germline CDR1 is SEHNR and CDR2 is FQNEAQ (reference sequence). The CDR3 is made up of 12 amino acids. CDR3 sequence reads: CARLAGTGELFF. CDR3 bases: TGTGCCAGGCTAGCGGGCACCGGGGAGCTGTTTTTT.

This chain uses TRBV7-9 with TRBJ2-3; 7 bases agree with TRBD2. V lost 2 bases, J lost 0 bases, and 2 bases stayed unmatched. Germline assignment: CDR1 SEHNR and CDR2 FQNEAQ (reference sequence). The CDR3 extends over 15 amino acids. The CDR3 DNA reads as TGTGCCAGCAGCTTAAGCGGGATGAGCACAGATACGCAGTATTTT. Translating gives CASSLSGMSTDTQYF.

This clonotype came up a few times. The J gene is TRBJ1-5, the V gene TRBV6-1, with a possible D match to TRBD1 (5 bases). This CDR3 region has 15 residues. In germline, CDR1 is MNHNS, CDR2 SASEGT. The ends were cut back, 6 bases at V and 1 base at J, with 13 bases in the middle. CDR3 loop: CASSWDSKSNQPQHF. CDR3 nucleotide sequence: TGTGCCAGCAGCTGGGACTCCAAGAGCAATCAGCCCCAGCATTTT.

V gene TRBV29-1 combines with J gene TRBJ2-7; D possibly corresponds to TRBD1 (5 bases). The CDR3 consists of 13 residues. Trimming shortened V by 0 bases and J by 0 bases, and 6 bases separated the two germline ends. Looked up from germline, CDR1 is SQVTM and CDR2 is ANQGSEA. CDR3 region: CSVEEGPSYEQYF. The CDR3 nucleotides read TGCAGCGTTGAAGAGGGGCCCTCCTACGAGCAGTACTTC.

This clonotype was seen a handful of times. V gene TRBV19 combines with J gene TRBJ2-5; tentative D call: TRBD1 (5 bases). V lost 11 bases, J lost 0 bases, and 13 bases lay in between. The CDR3 covers 13 residues. Germline V lookup: CDR1 LNHDA, CDR2 SQIVND (reference sequence). The CDR3 DNA reads TGTGCCGCGTCCCCAGGGTACCAAGAGACCCAGTACTTC. This gives the protein CAASPGYQETQYF.

This clonotype has at least ten counts. The V and J genes are TRBV7-3 and TRBJ1-2; D call uncertain. Trimming shortened V by 4 bases and J by 4 bases, and 10 bases separated the two germline ends. The CDR3 runs to 13 residues. The V gene's germline CDR1 is SGHTA and CDR2 FQGTGA. In DNA, the CDR3 is TGTGCCAGCAGCTCCGGGGAGGGCTATGGCTACACCTTC. Its translation: CASSSGEGYGYTF.

This clonotype was observed at least ten times. The chain has TRBV20-1 and TRBJ2-7; 8 nucleotides agree with TRBD2. With 6 bases clipped from V and 3 bases from J, the junction kept 7 bases outside the gene matches. This CDR3 is built from 13 residues. CDR1 DFQATT and CDR2 SNEGSKA come from the germline V gene (reference sequence). The CDR3 nucleotides read TGCAGTGCCTACAGCGGGAGTTTCTACGAGCAGTACTTC. Translating gives CSAYSGSFYEQYF.

With regard to this clonotype: At one of its ends the junction is not consistent with the germline gene, which may arise from a read error. This chain uses TRBV10-3 with TRBJ1-3; D gene uncertain. The germline V gene has CDR1 ENHRY and CDR2 SYGVKD. CDR3 length: 15 residues. The CDR3 loop is CASSEPAGPSDTIYF. CDR3 sequence (DNA): TGTGCCAGCAGTGAGCCGGCAGGTCCGTCGGACACCATATATTTT.

Worth noting for this clonotype: An end of the junction differs from the germline gene, which may be a read error. This chain joins TRBV19 and TRBJ2-7, with D tentatively TRBD2 (6 bases). The CDR3 contains 11 residues. CDR1 is LNHDA and CDR2 is SQIVND in the germline V gene (reference sequence). The CDR3 region is CARSITGEQNF. In DNA form, the CDR3 reads TGTGCCAGAAGTATTACGGGAGAGCAGAACTTC.

The V gene is TRBV7-9, the J gene TRBJ1-5, with D unclear. From germline, CDR1 is SEHNR and CDR2 FQNEAQ (reference sequence). The CDR3 length is 13 residues. V was shortened by 3 bases and J by 10 bases, with 13 bases between the two germline ends. CDR3 DNA: TGTGCCAGCAGCTTCTCGGGGTCCCGCCCCCAGCATTTT. It specifies CASSFSGSRPQHF.

This clonotype was detected ten times or more. This CDR3 is CASSLTGAGYEQYF. CDR3 nucleotides: TGCGCCAGCAGCCTCACAGGGGCCGGCTACGAGCAGTACTTC. The J gene is TRBJ2-7, the V gene TRBV4-1, with 7 nucleotides matching TRBD1. This CDR3 region has 14 residues. Germline assignment: CDR1 MGHRA and CDR2 YSYEKL. After removal of 4 bases from V and 3 bases from J, the junction contained 6 bases not matched to a gene.

This clonotype was recorded many times. The chain employs TRBV29-1 and TRBJ1-1, with D possibly being TRBD1 (5 bases). Germline V gene data show CDR1 as SQVTM and CDR2 as ANQGSEA. CDR3 size: 13 residues. Deletions cut 4 bases from V and 1 base from J, with 10 bases between. CDR3 sequence (DNA): TGCAGCGTTGGCAGGGTGCGGAACACTGAAGCTTTCTTT. Protein sequence: CSVGRVRNTEAFF.

The chain carries TRBV19 and TRBJ2-3, with a weak D call TRBD1 (5 bases). From germline, CDR1 is LNHDA and CDR2 SQIVND (reference sequence). Trimming took 7 bases from V and 3 from J, leaving 14 bases between them. The length of the CDR3 is 14 residues. Here the CDR3 reads CASNPLDRTDTQYF. CDR3 nucleotides: TGTGCCAGTAACCCCCTTGACAGAACAGATACGCAGTATTTT.

The chain joins TRBV9 to TRBJ2-5; the match to TRBD1 covers 7 bases. Germline CDR1 reads SGDLS; CDR2 reads YYNGEE. V trimming: 4 bases; J trimming: 2 bases; junction bases outside the gene matches: 5. This CDR3 contains 14 residues. The CDR3, as DNA: TGTGCCAGCAGCATGGGGACAGAGCAAGAGACCCAGTACTTC. Encoded protein: CASSMGTEQETQYF.

There are a few counts of this clonotype. The chain recombines TRBV7-8 with TRBJ1-2; the match to TRBD1 covers 7 bases. V lost 10 bases to trimming and J lost 7 bases; unmatched junction nucleotides: 12. CDR1 is SGHVS, CDR2 FQNEAQ, per germline. The length of the CDR3 is 13 residues. CDR3 in DNA: TGTGCCACGGTCTCGACAGGGTCTCTTGGCTACACCTTC. Its translation: CATVSTGSLGYTF.

This chain connects TRBV27 to TRBJ2-2; 8 nucleotides align to TRBD2. In germline, CDR1 is MNHEY, CDR2 SMNVEV (reference sequence). V gave up 6 bases and J gave up 5 bases; unmatched junction bases: 11. The CDR3 is 16 amino acids. The CDR3: CASSRTSLTGTGELFF. Written as DNA, the CDR3 is TGTGCCAGCAGCCGGACTAGCCTAACCGGGACCGGGGAGCTGTTTTTT.